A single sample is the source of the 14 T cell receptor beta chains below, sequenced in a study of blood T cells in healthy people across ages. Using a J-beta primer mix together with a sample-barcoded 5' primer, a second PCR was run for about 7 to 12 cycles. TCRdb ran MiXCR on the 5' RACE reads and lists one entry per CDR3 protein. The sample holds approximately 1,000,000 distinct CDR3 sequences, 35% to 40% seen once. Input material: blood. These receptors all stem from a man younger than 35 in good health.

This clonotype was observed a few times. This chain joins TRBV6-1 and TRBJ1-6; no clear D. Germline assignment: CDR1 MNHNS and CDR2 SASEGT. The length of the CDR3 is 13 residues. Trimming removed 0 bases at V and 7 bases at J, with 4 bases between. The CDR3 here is CASSEARNSPLHF. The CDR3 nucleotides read TGTGCCAGCAGTGAAGCTCGGAATTCACCCCTCCACTTT.

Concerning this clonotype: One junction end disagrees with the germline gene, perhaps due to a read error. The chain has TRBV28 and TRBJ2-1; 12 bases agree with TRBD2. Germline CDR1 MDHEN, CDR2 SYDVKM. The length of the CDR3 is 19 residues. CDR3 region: CASSSPRTSGVSTYNEQFF. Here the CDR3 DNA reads TGTGCCAGCAGTTCCCCCCGGACTAGCGGGGTTAGCACCTATAATGAGCAGTTCTTC.

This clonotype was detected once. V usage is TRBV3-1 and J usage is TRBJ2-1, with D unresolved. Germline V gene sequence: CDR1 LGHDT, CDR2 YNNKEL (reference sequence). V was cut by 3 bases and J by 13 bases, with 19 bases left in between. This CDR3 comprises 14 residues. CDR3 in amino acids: CASSHARTPETQFF. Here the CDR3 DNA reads TGTGCCAGCAGCCATGCTAGAACTCCAGAGACCCAGTTCTTC.

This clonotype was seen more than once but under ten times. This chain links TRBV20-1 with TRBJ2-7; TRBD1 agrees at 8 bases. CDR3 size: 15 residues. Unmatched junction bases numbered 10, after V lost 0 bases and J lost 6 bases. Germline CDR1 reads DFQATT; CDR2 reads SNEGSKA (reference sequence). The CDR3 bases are TGCAGTGCTAGAGATCCTCGGCAGGGGGCTTCCGAGCAGTACTTC. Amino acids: CSARDPRQGASEQYF.

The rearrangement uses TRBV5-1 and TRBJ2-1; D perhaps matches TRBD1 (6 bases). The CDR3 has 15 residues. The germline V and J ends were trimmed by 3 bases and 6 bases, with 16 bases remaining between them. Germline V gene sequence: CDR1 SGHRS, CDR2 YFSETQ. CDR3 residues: CASSWSLQGANEQFF. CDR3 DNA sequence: TGCGCCAGCAGCTGGTCCTTACAGGGCGCCAATGAGCAGTTCTTC.

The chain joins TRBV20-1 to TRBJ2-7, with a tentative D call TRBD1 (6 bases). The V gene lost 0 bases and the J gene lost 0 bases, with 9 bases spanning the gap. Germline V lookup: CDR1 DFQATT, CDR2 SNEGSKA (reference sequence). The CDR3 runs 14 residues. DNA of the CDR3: TGCAGTGCTAGAGACCGGGACAACTCCTACGAGCAGTACTTC. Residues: CSARDRDNSYEQYF.

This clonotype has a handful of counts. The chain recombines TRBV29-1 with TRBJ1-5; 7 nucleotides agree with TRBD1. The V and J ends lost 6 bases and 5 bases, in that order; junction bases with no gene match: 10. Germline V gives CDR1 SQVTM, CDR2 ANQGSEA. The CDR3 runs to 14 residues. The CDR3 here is CSVHSGTVYQPQHF. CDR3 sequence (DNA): TGCAGCGTACACAGCGGGACAGTATATCAGCCCCAGCATTTT.

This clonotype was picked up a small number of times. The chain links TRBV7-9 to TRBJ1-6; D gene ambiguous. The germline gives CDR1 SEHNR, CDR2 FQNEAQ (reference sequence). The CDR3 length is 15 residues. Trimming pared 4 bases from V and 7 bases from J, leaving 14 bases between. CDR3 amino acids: CASSSVLALNSPLHF. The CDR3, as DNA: TGTGCCAGCAGCTCCGTTTTGGCTTTAAATTCACCCCTCCACTTT.

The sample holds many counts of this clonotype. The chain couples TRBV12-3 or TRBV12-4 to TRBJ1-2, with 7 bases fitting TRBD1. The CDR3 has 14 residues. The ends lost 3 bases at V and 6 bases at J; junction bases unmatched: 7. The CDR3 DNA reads TGTGCCAGCAGTTTTGGGCAGGGGGGGAATGGCTACACCTTC. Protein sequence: CASSFGQGGNGYTF.

The CDR3 region has the DNA TGCAGTGCTAGAGATCCCCTAGCGGGAGTCTACGAGCAGTACTTC. This codes for CSARDPLAGVYEQYF. The chain recombines TRBV20-1 with TRBJ2-7; TRBD2 matches 10 bases. This CDR3 region has 15 residues. Looked up from germline, CDR1 is DFQATT and CDR2 is SNEGSKA (reference sequence). The trim removed 0 bases at V and 3 bases at J, leaving 5 bases unmatched.

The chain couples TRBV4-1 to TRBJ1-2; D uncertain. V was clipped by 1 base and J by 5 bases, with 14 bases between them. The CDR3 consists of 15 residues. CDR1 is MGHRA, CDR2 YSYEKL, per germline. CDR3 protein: CASSQGSYAQYGYTF. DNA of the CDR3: TGCGCCAGCAGCCAAGGGTCGTACGCCCAGTATGGCTACACCTTC.

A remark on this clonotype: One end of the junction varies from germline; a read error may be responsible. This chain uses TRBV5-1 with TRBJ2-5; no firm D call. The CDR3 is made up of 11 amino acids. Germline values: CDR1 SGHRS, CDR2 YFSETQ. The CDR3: CASSLKETLYF. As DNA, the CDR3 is TGCGCCAGCAGCTTGAAAGAGACCCTGTACTTC.

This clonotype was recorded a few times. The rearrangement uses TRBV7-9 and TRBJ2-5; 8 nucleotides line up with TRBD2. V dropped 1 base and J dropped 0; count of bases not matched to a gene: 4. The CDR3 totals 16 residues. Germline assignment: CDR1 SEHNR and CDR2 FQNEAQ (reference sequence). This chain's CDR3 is CASSLERGRYQETQYF. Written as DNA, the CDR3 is TGTGCCAGCAGCTTAGAGCGGGGGCGGTACCAAGAGACCCAGTACTTC.

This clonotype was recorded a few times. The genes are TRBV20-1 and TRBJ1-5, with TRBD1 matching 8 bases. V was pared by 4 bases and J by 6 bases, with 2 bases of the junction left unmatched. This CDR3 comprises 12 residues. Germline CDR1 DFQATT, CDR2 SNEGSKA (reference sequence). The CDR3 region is CSATGGSQPQHF. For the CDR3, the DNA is TGCAGTGCTACAGGGGGCAGTCAGCCCCAGCATTTT.